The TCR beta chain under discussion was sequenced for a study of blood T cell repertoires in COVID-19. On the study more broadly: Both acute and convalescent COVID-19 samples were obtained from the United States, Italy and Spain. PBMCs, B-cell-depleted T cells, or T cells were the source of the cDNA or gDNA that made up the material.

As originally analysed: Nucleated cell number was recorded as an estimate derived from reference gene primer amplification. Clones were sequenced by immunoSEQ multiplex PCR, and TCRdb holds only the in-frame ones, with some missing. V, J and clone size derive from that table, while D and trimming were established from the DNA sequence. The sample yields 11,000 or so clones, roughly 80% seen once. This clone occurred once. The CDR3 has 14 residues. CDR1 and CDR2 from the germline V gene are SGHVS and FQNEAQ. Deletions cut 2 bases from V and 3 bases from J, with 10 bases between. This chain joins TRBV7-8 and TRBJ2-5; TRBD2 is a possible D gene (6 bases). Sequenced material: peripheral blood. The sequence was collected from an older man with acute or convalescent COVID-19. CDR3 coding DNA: TGTGCCAGCAGCTTATTTCAGCGGGAAGAGACCCAGTACTTC. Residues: CASSLFQREETQYF.